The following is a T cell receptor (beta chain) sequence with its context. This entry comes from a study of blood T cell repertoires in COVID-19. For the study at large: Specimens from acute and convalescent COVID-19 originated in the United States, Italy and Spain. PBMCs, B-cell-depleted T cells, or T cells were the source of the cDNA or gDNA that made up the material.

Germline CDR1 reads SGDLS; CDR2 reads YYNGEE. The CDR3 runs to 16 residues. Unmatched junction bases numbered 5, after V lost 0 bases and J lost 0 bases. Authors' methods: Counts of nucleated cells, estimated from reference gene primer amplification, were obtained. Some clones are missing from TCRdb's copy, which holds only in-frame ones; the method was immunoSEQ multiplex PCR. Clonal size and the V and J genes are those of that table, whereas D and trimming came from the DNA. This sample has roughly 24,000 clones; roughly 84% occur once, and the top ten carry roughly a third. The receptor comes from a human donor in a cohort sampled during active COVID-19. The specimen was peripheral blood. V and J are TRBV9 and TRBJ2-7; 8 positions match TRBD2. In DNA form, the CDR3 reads TGTGCCAGCAGCGTAGGGTCGGGGGGGAGCTCCTACGAGCAGTACTTC. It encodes CASSVGSGGSSYEQYF.